The next 14 T cell receptor beta chains were all read from a single sample in a study of blood T cell repertoires in COVID-19. Method: immunoSEQ multiplex PCR; TCRdb's copy keeps in-frame clones and lacks some. The table records some 250,000 clones, 82% of them present only once. The sample consisted of peripheral blood. The source is a woman in her sixties with active or convalescent COVID-19.

The chain carries TRBV28 and TRBJ1-1; 9 bases agree with TRBD1. The CDR3 runs 12 residues. Losses at the gene ends were 4 bases for V and 12 bases for J; bases not matched to a gene: 6. Looked up from germline, CDR1 is MDHEN and CDR2 is SYDVKM. The CDR3 nucleotides are TGTGCCAGCAGTTCAACAGGGGGCTGGACTTTCTTT. Protein sequence: CASSSTGGWTFF.

The chain links TRBV13 to TRBJ1-2, with a tentative D call TRBD1 (5 bases). This CDR3 spans 15 amino acids. Trimming shortened V by 0 bases and J by 4 bases, and 12 bases separated the two germline ends. Germline loops: CDR1 PRHDT, CDR2 FYEKMQ (reference sequence). The DNA of the CDR3 is TGTGCCAGCAGCTTAGGACGGAGGGGCCTCTATGGCTACACCTTC. The encoded protein is CASSLGRRGLYGYTF.

This clone is a singleton in its sample. J is TRBJ2-2 and V is TRBV7-2, with 9 bases aligning to TRBD2. Germline trimming cut 5 bases from V and 7 bases from J; bases unmatched to any gene: 17. The CDR3 extends over 18 amino acids. CDR1 is SGHTA, CDR2 FQGNSA, per germline. The CDR3 region is CASSPPSLAGGRGGELFF. The DNA for the CDR3 is TGTGCCAGCAGCCCCCCCTCGTTGGCGGGGGGGCGGGGCGGGGAGCTGTTTTTT.

The V and J genes are TRBV29-1 and TRBJ1-2, with D possibly matching TRBD1 (6 bases). This CDR3 spans 12 amino acids. Per germline, CDR1 SQVTM and CDR2 ANQGSEA. Trimming stripped 7 bases from V and 4 bases from J, with 13 bases between. The DNA of the CDR3 is TGCAGCGCCTTACAGGGCACCTATGGCTACACCTTC. It encodes CSALQGTYGYTF.

V usage is TRBV7-6 and J usage is TRBJ1-4; TRBD1 aligns across 7 bases. This CDR3 region has 15 residues. V lost 2 bases to trimming and J lost 5 bases; unmatched junction nucleotides: 5. Germline-derived CDR1 and CDR2 are SGHVS and FNYEAQ. The CDR3 region has the DNA TGTGCCAGCAGCTTATGGGACAGCCCAAATGAAAAACTGTTTTTT. Translating it yields CASSLWDSPNEKLFF.

Here the CDR3 reads CASSLSQTTEAFF. The CDR3 DNA follows: TGTGCCAGCAGTCTATCACAGACCACTGAAGCTTTCTTT. This rearrangement joins TRBV6-5 to TRBJ1-1; D call uncertain. V dropped 5 bases and J dropped 4 bases, with 11 bases sitting between them. This CDR3 contains 13 residues. Looked up from germline, CDR1 is MNHEY and CDR2 is SVGAGI.

This sequence joins TRBV19 and TRBJ1-5, with D uncertain. The CDR3 runs 13 residues. With 6 bases removed from V and 4 bases from J, the gap between germline ends came to 10 bases. Germline V gene lookup returns CDR1 LNHDA and CDR2 SQIVND (reference sequence). The DNA for the CDR3 is TGTGCCAGTAGCCTTAGTCTGAATCAGCCCCAGCATTTT. This sequence encodes CASSLSLNQPQHF.

This clone was counted only a few times. V is TRBV3-1 (or the pseudogene TRBV3-2) and J is TRBJ1-1; 9 nucleotides line up with TRBD1. The V segment lost 4 bases and the J segment 4 bases; nucleotides outside the gene matches: 13. Germline lookup yields CDR1 LGHDT and CDR2 YNNKEL (reference sequence). The CDR3 length is 17 residues. This CDR3 is CASSPIQGQGLFTEAFF. CDR3 nucleotides: TGTGCCAGCAGCCCCATACAGGGACAGGGATTGTTCACTGAAGCTTTCTTT.

The table lists this clone with a few counts. The chain links TRBV5-1 to TRBJ1-2; TRBD1 agrees at 9 bases. Germline assignment: CDR1 SGHRS and CDR2 YFSETQ. Trimming took 4 bases from V and 4 from J; bases not matched to a gene: 5. The CDR3 contains 14 residues. CDR3 nucleotide sequence: TGCGCCAGCAGCGCAACAGGGGGCCTCTATGGCTACACCTTC. Protein product: CASSATGGLYGYTF.

The rearrangement joins TRBV6-6 to TRBJ1-2, with TRBD1 identical over 10 bases. The CDR3 runs to 15 residues. Germline loops: CDR1 MNHNY, CDR2 SVGAGI (reference sequence). V dropped 7 bases and J dropped 3; count of bases not matched to a gene: 8. The CDR3 is CASNPTGGSYYGYTF. DNA for the CDR3: TGTGCCAGCAACCCGACAGGGGGCAGTTACTATGGCTACACCTTC.

The chain links TRBV29-1 to TRBJ1-2, with TRBD1 identical over 9 bases. The CDR3 contains 13 residues. CDR1 and CDR2 (germline): SQVTM, ANQGSEA. V was pared by 7 bases and J by 0 bases, with 3 bases of the junction left unmatched. CDR3 sequence (DNA): TGCAGCGGTGGGACAGGGCCTAACTATGGCTACACCTTC. It translates to CSGGTGPNYGYTF.

The chain recombines TRBV6-5 with TRBJ2-5; the match to TRBD2 covers 10 bases. The trim removed 6 bases at V and 2 bases at J, leaving 3 bases unmatched. There are 14 residues in the CDR3. Germline assignment: CDR1 MNHEY and CDR2 SVGAGI. CDR3 sequence (DNA): TGTGCCAGCAGAAAAGCGGGGGGGCAAGAGACCCAGTACTTC. Its protein product is CASRKAGGQETQYF.

The chain is built from TRBV19 and TRBJ2-1; TRBD1 matches at 8 bases. Germline V gene data show CDR1 as LNHDA and CDR2 as SQIVND (reference sequence). After removal of 5 bases from V and 2 bases from J, the junction contained 8 bases not matched to a gene. This CDR3 has 16 residues. CDR3 nucleotide sequence: TGTGCCAGTAGTCTAAACAGGGGGATGGCCTACAATGAGCAGTTCTTC. It encodes CASSLNRGMAYNEQFF.

The genes are TRBV7-2 and TRBJ2-7, with D possibly TRBD1 on 6 matching bases. The CDR3 covers 14 residues. The germline V and J ends were trimmed by 1 base and 7 bases, with 14 bases remaining between them. Germline assignment: CDR1 SGHTA and CDR2 FQGNSA. The CDR3 DNA reads TGTGCCAGCAGCTTAGGTCAGGGGACGGGGGAGCAGTACTTC. This encodes CASSLGQGTGEQYF.